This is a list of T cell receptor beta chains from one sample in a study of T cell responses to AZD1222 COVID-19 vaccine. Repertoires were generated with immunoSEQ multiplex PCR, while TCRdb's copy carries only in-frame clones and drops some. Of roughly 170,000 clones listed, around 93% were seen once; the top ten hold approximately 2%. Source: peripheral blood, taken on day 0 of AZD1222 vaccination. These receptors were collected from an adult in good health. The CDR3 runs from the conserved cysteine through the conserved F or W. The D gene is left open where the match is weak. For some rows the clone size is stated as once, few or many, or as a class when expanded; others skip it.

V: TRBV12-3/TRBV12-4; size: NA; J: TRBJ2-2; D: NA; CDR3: CASSFNTGELFF; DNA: TGTGCCAGCAGCTTTAACACCGGGGAGCTGTTTTTT
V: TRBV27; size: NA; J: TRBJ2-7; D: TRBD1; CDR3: CASNPGQGISYEQYF; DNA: TGTGCCAGCAACCCGGGACAGGGGATCTCCTACGAGCAGTACTTC
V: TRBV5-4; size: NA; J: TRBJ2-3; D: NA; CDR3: CASSPSLGAVTDTQYF; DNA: TGTGCCAGCAGCCCGAGCCTGGGGGCTGTTACAGATACGCAGTATTTT
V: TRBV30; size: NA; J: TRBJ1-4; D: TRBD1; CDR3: CAWRDTGAGEKLFF; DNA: TGTGCCTGGAGGGACACAGGGGCAGGAGAAAAACTGTTTTTT
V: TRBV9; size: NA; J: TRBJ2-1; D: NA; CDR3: CASSVDGAGEQFF; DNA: TGTGCCAGCAGCGTAGATGGGGCGGGCGAGCAGTTCTTC
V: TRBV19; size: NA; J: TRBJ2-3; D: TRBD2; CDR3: CASSMTSGYTDTQYF; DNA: TGTGCCAGTAGTATGACTAGCGGGTACACAGATACGCAGTATTTT
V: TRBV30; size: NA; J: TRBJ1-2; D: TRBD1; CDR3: CAWSKQGFEGYTF; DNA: TGTGCCTGGAGTAAACAGGGGTTCGAGGGCTACACCTTC
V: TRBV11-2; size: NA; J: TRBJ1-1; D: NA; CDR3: CASSLRQQNTEAFF; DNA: TGTGCCAGCAGCTTAAGGCAGCAGAACACTGAAGCTTTCTTT
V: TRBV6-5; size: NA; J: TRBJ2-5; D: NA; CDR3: CASSYSLRETQYF; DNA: TGTGCCAGCAGTTACTCACTTAGGGAGACCCAGTACTTC
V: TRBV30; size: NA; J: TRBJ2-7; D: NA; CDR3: CAWSVQVSYEQYF; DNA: TGTGCCTGGAGTGTACAGGTTTCCTACGAGCAGTACTTC
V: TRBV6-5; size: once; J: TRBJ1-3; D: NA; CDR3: CAGDRGPGNTIYF; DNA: TGTGCCGGAGATCGGGGCCCAGGAAACACCATATATTTT
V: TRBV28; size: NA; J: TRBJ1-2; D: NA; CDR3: CASTGGLGYGYTF; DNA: TGTGCCAGCACGGGGGGCTTGGGCTATGGCTACACCTTC
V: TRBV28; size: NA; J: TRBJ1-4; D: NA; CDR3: CASTQFEGSGEKLFF; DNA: TGTGCCAGCACCCAATTCGAAGGGTCTGGTGAAAAACTGTTTTTT
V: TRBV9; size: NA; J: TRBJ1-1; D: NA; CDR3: CASSVDSMNTEAFF; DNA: TGTGCCAGCAGCGTCGACAGTATGAACACTGAAGCTTTCTTT
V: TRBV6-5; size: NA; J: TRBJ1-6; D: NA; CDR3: CASSYSGEDSPLHF; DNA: TGTGCCAGCAGTTACTCGGGGGAGGATTCACCCCTCCACTTT
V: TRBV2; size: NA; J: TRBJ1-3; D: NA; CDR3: CASSAPFFRSSGNTIYF; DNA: TGTGCCAGCAGCGCCCCATTTTTTAGATCCTCTGGAAACACCATATATTTT
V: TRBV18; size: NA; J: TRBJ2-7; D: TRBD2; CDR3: CASSPRTSGYEQYF; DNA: TGTGCCAGCTCACCTAGGACTAGCGGCTACGAGCAGTACTTC
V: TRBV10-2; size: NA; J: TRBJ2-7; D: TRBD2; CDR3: CASCGGGAYEQYF; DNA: TGCGCCAGCTGCGGGGGGGGTGCTTACGAGCAGTACTTC